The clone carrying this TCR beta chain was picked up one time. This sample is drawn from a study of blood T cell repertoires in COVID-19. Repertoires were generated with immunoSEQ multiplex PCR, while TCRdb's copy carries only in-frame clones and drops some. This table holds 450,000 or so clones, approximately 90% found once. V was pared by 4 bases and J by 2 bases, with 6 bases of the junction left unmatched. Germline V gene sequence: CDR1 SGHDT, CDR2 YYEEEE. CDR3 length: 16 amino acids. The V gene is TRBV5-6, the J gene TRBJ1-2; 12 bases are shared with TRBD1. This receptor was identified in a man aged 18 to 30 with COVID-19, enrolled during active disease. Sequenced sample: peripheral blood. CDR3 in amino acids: CASSTPGQGANYGYTF. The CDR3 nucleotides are TGTGCCAGCAGCACACCGGGACAGGGGGCCAACTATGGCTACACCTTC.